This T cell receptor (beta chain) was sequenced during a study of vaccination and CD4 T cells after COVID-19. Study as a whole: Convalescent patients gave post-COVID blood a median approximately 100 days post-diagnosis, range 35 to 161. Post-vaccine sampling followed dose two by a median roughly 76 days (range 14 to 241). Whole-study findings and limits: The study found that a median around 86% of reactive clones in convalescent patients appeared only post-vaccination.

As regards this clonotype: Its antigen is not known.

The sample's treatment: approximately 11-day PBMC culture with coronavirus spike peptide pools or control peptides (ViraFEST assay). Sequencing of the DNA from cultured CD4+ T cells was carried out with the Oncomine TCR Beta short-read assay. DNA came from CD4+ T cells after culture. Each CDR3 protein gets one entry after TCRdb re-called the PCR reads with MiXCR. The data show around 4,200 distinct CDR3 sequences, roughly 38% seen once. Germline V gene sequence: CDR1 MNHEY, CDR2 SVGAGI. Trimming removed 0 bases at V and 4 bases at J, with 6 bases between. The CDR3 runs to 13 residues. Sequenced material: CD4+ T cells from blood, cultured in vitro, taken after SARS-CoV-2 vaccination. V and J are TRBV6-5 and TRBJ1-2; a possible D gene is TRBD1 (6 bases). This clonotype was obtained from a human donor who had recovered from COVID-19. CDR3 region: CASSYSDSYGYTF. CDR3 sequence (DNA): TGTGCCAGCAGTTACTCGGACAGCTATGGCTACACCTTC.